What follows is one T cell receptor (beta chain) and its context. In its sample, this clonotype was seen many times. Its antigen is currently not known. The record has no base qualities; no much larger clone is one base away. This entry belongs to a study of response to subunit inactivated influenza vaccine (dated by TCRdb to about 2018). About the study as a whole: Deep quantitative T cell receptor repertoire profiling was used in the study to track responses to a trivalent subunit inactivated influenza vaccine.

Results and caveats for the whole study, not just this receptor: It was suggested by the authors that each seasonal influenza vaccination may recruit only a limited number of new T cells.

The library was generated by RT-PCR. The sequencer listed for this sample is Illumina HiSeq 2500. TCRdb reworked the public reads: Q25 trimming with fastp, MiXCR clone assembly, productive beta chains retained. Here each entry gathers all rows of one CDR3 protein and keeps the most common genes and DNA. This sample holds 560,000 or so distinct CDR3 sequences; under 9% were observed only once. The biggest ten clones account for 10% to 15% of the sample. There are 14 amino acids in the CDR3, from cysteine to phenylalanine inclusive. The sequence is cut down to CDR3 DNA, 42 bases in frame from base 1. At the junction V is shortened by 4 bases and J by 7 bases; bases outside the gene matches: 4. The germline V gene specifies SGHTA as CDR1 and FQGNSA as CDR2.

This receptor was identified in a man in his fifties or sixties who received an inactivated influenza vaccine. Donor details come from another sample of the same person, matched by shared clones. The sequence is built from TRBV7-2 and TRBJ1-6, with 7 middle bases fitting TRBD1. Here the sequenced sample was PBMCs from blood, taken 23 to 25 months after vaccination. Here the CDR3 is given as CASSSGTVNSPLHF. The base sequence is TGTGCCAGCAGCTCGGGGACAGTCAATTCACCCCTCCACTTT.